The present entry profiles one T cell receptor beta chain with its context. Sequencing was performed with immunoSEQ multiplex PCR; in TCRdb, only in-frame clones are kept and a portion is missing. The repertoire holds around 150,000 clones, with 85% to 90% as singletons. This sample is part of a study of control samples from healthy donors and cancer patients. From germline, CDR1 is LGHDT and CDR2 YNNKEL (reference sequence). The CDR3 has 17 residues. The trim removed 0 bases at V and 2 bases at J, leaving 10 bases unmatched. This chain links TRBV3-1 (or the pseudogene TRBV3-2) with TRBJ2-7, with 7 bases fitting TRBD1. The sample comprised blood. The clonotype originates from a man aged 18 to 35 in good health. This CDR3 reads CASSQDWGTDYTYEQYF. CDR3 DNA: TGTGCCAGCAGCCAAGACTGGGGGACAGACTATACCTACGAGCAGTACTTC.